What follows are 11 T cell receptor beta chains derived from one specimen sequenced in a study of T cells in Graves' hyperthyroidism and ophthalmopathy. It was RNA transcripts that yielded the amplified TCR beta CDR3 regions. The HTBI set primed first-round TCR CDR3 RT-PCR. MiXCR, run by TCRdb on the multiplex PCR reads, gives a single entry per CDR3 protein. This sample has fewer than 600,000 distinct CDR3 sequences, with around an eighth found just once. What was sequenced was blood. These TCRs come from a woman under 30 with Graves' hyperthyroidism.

DNA for the CDR3: TGTGCCAGCGCCGGGACAGGGGGTCGCTACGAGCAGTACTTC. Its protein is CASAGTGGRYEQYF. The chain carries TRBV19 and TRBJ2-7; 11 nucleotides match TRBD1. V lost 9 bases to trimming and J lost 3 bases; unmatched junction nucleotides: 7. Germline assignment: CDR1 LNHDA and CDR2 SQIVND (reference sequence). CDR3 length equals 14 residues.

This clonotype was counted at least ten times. Here the CDR3 DNA reads TGCAGTGCTAGCAGTGGGGATCACAATGAGCAGTTCTTC. It yields the protein CSASSGDHNEQFF. The J gene is TRBJ2-1, the V gene TRBV20-1; D unclear. Trimming pared 3 bases from V and 5 bases from J, leaving 11 bases between. Germline loops: CDR1 DFQATT, CDR2 SNEGSKA (reference sequence). The CDR3 is 13 residues long.

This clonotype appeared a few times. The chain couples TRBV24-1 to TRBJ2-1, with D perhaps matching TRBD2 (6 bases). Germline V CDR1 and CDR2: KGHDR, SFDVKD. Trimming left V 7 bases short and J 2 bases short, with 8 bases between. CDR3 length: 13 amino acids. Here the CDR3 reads CATSKRAYNEQFF. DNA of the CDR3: TGTGCCACCAGCAAGCGGGCCTACAATGAGCAGTTCTTC.

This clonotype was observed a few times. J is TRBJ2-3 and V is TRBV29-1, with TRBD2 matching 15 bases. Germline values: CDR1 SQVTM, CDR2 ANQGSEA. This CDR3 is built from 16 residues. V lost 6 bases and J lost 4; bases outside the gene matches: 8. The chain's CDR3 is CSVDGTSGRRADTQYF. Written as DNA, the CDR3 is TGCAGCGTAGATGGGACTAGCGGGAGGAGGGCAGATACGCAGTATTTT.

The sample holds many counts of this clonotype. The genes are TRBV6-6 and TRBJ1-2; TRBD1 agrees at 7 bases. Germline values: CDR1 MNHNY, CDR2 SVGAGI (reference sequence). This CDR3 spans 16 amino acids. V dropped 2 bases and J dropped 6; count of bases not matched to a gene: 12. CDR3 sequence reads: CASSYRGTDKYNGYTF. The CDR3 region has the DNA TGTGCCAGCAGTTACCGCGGGACAGATAAGTATAATGGCTACACCTTC.

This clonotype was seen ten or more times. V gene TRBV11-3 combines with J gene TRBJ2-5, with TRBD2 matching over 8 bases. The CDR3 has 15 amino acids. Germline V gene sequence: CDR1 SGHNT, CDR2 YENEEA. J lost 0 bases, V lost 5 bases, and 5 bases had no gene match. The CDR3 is CASSLRGADQETQYF. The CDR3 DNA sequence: TGTGCCAGCAGCCTGCGGGGGGCCGACCAAGAGACCCAGTACTTC.

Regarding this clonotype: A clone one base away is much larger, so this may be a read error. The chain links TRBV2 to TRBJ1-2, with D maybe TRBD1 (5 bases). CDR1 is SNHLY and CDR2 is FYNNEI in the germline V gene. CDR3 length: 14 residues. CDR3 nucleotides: TGTGCCAGCAGTCCTCAGGGAGCTGGCTATGGCCACACCTTC. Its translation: CASSPQGAGYGHTF.

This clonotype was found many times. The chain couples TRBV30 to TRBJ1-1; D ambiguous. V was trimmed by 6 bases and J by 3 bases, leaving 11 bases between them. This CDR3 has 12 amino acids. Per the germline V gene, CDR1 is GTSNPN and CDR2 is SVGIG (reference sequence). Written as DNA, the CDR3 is TGTGCCTGTTCCGAGGAGTACACTGAAGCTTTCTTT. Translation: CACSEEYTEAFF.

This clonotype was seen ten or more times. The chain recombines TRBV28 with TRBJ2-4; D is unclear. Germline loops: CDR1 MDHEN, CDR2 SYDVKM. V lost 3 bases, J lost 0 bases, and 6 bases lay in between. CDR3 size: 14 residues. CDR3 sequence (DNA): TGTGCCAGCAGTTTGAGTCTAGCCAAAAACATTCAGTACTTC. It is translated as CASSLSLAKNIQYF.

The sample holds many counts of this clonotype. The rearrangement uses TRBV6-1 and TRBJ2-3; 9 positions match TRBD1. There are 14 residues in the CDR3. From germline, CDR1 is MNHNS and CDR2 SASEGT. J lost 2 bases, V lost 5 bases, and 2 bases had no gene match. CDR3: CASSTGGPTDTQYF. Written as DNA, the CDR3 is TGTGCCAGCAGTACAGGGGGCCCCACAGATACGCAGTATTTT.

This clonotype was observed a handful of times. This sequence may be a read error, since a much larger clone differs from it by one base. In nucleotides, the CDR3 is TGCAGTGCCGGCTCGTGGGGAGGTGACACTGAAGCTTCCTTT. Its protein is CSAGSWGGDTEASF. This rearrangement joins TRBV20-1 to TRBJ1-1; D not certain. CDR1 and CDR2 (germline): DFQATT, SNEGSKA (reference sequence). This CDR3 is built from 14 residues.